The entry below gives a single T cell receptor (beta chain) sequence along with its context. This specimen comes from a study of technical replicates of blood from a few donors. Some clones are missing from TCRdb's copy, which holds only in-frame ones; the method was immunoSEQ multiplex PCR. The data hold roughly 12,000 clones, with about 94% observed a single time. The source of this sequence is a human donor in good health. The sample was PBMCs.

In nucleotides, the CDR3 is TGTGCCATCGGTGGACAGGGCGTCGCAGATACGCAGTATTTT. Its protein is CAIGGQGVADTQYF. V is TRBV10-3 and J is TRBJ2-3; 8 bases fit TRBD1. After removal of 8 bases from V and 4 bases from J, the junction contained 8 bases not matched to a gene. This CDR3 contains 14 residues. The V gene's germline CDR1 is ENHRY and CDR2 SYGVKD.